The rows below give T cell receptor beta chains drawn from one sample of a study of T cell changes during pregnancy in multiple sclerosis. Sequencing used immunoSEQ multiplex PCR; TCRdb keeps in-frame clones, though not all of them. The data contain about 110,000 clones, around 92% of them singletons. Sequenced here: peripheral blood, sampled in the third trimester of pregnancy. The origin of the receptors is a female donor in good health, enrolled as a control in a pregnancy study. Both conserved end residues are part of each CDR3. D genes are given only for firm matches. Only part of the rows carry a size: once, few, many, or a class if the clone is expanded.

v_gene: TRBV2; d_gene: NA; abundance: NA; j_gene: TRBJ1-5; CDR3aa: CASSEGGINQPQHF; CDR3nt: TGTGCCAGCAGTGAAGGCGGCATCAATCAGCCCCAGCATTTT
v_gene: TRBV6-5; d_gene: TRBD1; abundance: NA; j_gene: TRBJ1-1; CDR3aa: CASSYSNRGPNTEAFF; CDR3nt: TGTGCCAGCAGTTACTCGAACAGGGGGCCGAACACTGAAGCTTTCTTT
v_gene: TRBV5-4; d_gene: TRBD1; abundance: once; j_gene: TRBJ1-6; CDR3aa: CASSSGQGGNSPLHF; CDR3nt: TGTGCCAGCAGCAGCGGACAGGGAGGTAATTCACCCCTCCACTTT
v_gene: TRBV27; d_gene: TRBD1; abundance: NA; j_gene: TRBJ1-5; CDR3aa: CASSLTGLIQPQHF; CDR3nt: TGTGCCAGCAGTTTGACAGGGTTAATTCAGCCCCAGCATTTT
v_gene: TRBV2; d_gene: NA; abundance: NA; j_gene: TRBJ2-7; CDR3aa: CASSEASGSTYEQYF; CDR3nt: TGTGCCAGCAGTGAGGCCTCGGGGAGCACCTACGAGCAGTACTTC
v_gene: TRBV11-3; d_gene: TRBD2; abundance: NA; j_gene: TRBJ2-3; CDR3aa: CASSSVAGHSTDTQYF; CDR3nt: TGTGCCAGCAGCTCGGTAGCGGGACATAGCACAGATACGCAGTATTTT
v_gene: TRBV6-1; d_gene: NA; abundance: NA; j_gene: TRBJ1-6; CDR3aa: CASHTVFSSGPLHF; CDR3nt: TGTGCCAGCCACACAGTCTTCTCAAGTGGACCCCTCCACTTT
v_gene: TRBV9; d_gene: TRBD2; abundance: NA; j_gene: TRBJ2-3; CDR3aa: CASSFQTSGGADTQYF; CDR3nt: TGTGCCAGCAGCTTCCAGACTAGCGGGGGGGCAGATACGCAGTATTTT
v_gene: TRBV11-1; d_gene: NA; abundance: NA; j_gene: TRBJ2-5; CDR3aa: CASSFSNSGQETQYF; CDR3nt: TGTGCCAGCAGCTTCTCAAATAGCGGCCAAGAGACCCAGTACTTC
v_gene: TRBV7-9; d_gene: NA; abundance: NA; j_gene: TRBJ1-2; CDR3aa: CASSPIPRTDGYTF; CDR3nt: TGTGCCAGCAGTCCCATCCCCCGGACAGATGGCTACACCTTC
v_gene: TRBV28; d_gene: TRBD1; abundance: NA; j_gene: TRBJ1-5; CDR3aa: CASKGTGIYSNQPQHF; CDR3nt: TGTGCCAGCAAAGGGACAGGGATCTATAGCAATCAGCCCCAGCATTTT
v_gene: TRBV19; d_gene: TRBD2; abundance: NA; j_gene: TRBJ2-4; CDR3aa: CAVGEGAKNIQYF; CDR3nt: TGTGCCGTGGGGGAGGGTGCCAAAAACATTCAGTACTTC
v_gene: TRBV11-2; d_gene: NA; abundance: NA; j_gene: TRBJ1-5; CDR3aa: CASSLGQGSFNQPQHF; CDR3nt: TGTGCCAGCAGCCTGGGGCAGGGCTCCTTCAATCAGCCCCAGCATTTT
v_gene: TRBV27; d_gene: TRBD1; abundance: NA; j_gene: TRBJ1-2; CDR3aa: CASSLYGGGAGGYTF; CDR3nt: TGTGCCAGCAGTTTATACGGAGGGGGCGCAGGAGGCTACACCTTC
v_gene: TRBV7-2; d_gene: NA; abundance: NA; j_gene: TRBJ1-2; CDR3aa: CASSLDGGDYGYTF; CDR3nt: TGTGCCAGCAGCTTAGATGGGGGGGACTATGGCTACACCTTC
v_gene: TRBV19; d_gene: TRBD1; abundance: NA; j_gene: TRBJ2-5; CDR3aa: CASSGDRDETQYF; CDR3nt: TGTGCCAGTAGTGGGGACAGGGATGAGACCCAGTACTTC
v_gene: TRBV6-5; d_gene: NA; abundance: NA; j_gene: TRBJ2-1; CDR3aa: CASRGGTSVYNEQFF; CDR3nt: TGTGCCAGCAGAGGAGGGACCTCAGTCTACAATGAGCAGTTCTTC
v_gene: TRBV29-1; d_gene: NA; abundance: NA; j_gene: TRBJ1-1; CDR3aa: CSVVAVNTEAFF; CDR3nt: TGCAGCGTTGTGGCCGTGAACACTGAAGCTTTCTTT
v_gene: TRBV11-3; d_gene: TRBD2; abundance: NA; j_gene: TRBJ2-7; CDR3aa: CASSYPAGGRSYEQYF; CDR3nt: TGTGCCAGCAGCTATCCAGCGGGGGGAAGATCCTACGAGCAGTACTTC
v_gene: TRBV27; d_gene: TRBD1; abundance: NA; j_gene: TRBJ2-7; CDR3aa: CASKRQGATYEQYF; CDR3nt: TGTGCCAGCAAGAGACAGGGAGCGACCTACGAGCAGTACTTC
v_gene: TRBV27; d_gene: NA; abundance: NA; j_gene: TRBJ1-2; CDR3aa: CASSEGPLRYGYTF; CDR3nt: TGTGCCAGTTCAGAGGGCCCTCTACGCTATGGCTACACCTTC
v_gene: TRBV6-6; d_gene: NA; abundance: NA; j_gene: TRBJ1-5; CDR3aa: CASIPRGHPKYQPQHF; CDR3nt: TGTGCCAGCATCCCTCGGGGTCACCCCAAATATCAGCCCCAGCATTTT
v_gene: TRBV6-6; d_gene: NA; abundance: NA; j_gene: TRBJ1-1; CDR3aa: CASSPRGLNTEAFF; CDR3nt: TGTGCCAGCAGCCCCAGAGGGCTGAACACTGAAGCTTTCTTT
v_gene: TRBV5-4; d_gene: TRBD1; abundance: NA; j_gene: TRBJ1-6; CDR3aa: CASSLDRVNSPLHF; CDR3nt: TGTGCCAGCAGTTTGGACAGGGTAAATTCACCCCTCCACTTT
v_gene: TRBV14; d_gene: NA; abundance: NA; j_gene: TRBJ1-1; CDR3aa: CASSPYMNTEAFF; CDR3nt: TGTGCCAGCAGCCCATACATGAACACTGAAGCTTTCTTT
v_gene: TRBV7-3; d_gene: TRBD2; abundance: NA; j_gene: TRBJ2-1; CDR3aa: CASSLSSGVYNEQFF; CDR3nt: TGTGCCAGCAGCTTATCTAGCGGGGTCTACAATGAGCAGTTCTTC
v_gene: TRBV29-1; d_gene: TRBD2; abundance: NA; j_gene: TRBJ2-5; CDR3aa: CSVEGPGREGRPQYF; CDR3nt: TGCAGCGTTGAAGGTCCTGGCAGGGAGGGGAGACCCCAGTACTTC
v_gene: TRBV5-4; d_gene: NA; abundance: NA; j_gene: TRBJ2-5; CDR3aa: CASSLTDGGKETQYF; CDR3nt: TGTGCCAGCAGCTTGACGGACGGGGGTAAAGAGACCCAGTACTTC
v_gene: TRBV18; d_gene: NA; abundance: NA; j_gene: TRBJ2-7; CDR3aa: CASSPGQSSYEQYF; CDR3nt: TGTGCCAGCTCACCCGGACAGAGCTCCTACGAGCAGTACTTC
v_gene: TRBV9; d_gene: NA; abundance: NA; j_gene: TRBJ2-3; CDR3aa: CASSVEMTGRDTQYF; CDR3nt: TGTGCCAGCAGCGTAGAGATGACGGGAAGAGATACGCAGTATTTT
v_gene: TRBV11-3; d_gene: TRBD1; abundance: NA; j_gene: TRBJ1-4; CDR3aa: CASSSQGAPEKLFF; CDR3nt: TGTGCCAGCAGCTCGCAGGGGGCGCCTGAAAAACTGTTTTTT
v_gene: TRBV2; d_gene: TRBD1; abundance: few; j_gene: TRBJ1-2; CDR3aa: CASSEGQGSVGYTF; CDR3nt: TGTGCCAGCAGCGAGGGACAGGGCTCAGTGGGCTACACCTTC
v_gene: TRBV19; d_gene: TRBD1; abundance: NA; j_gene: TRBJ1-1; CDR3aa: CASSIVGTEEENTEAFF; CDR3nt: TGTGCCAGTAGTATAGTAGGGACAGAAGAAGAGAACACTGAAGCTTTCTTT
v_gene: TRBV5-4; d_gene: NA; abundance: NA; j_gene: TRBJ2-5; CDR3aa: CASSPTGNQETQYF; CDR3nt: TGTGCCAGCAGCCCCACAGGGAATCAAGAGACCCAGTACTTC
v_gene: TRBV5-1; d_gene: TRBD1; abundance: NA; j_gene: TRBJ1-5; CDR3aa: CASSPDGGQGARNQPQHF; CDR3nt: TGCGCCAGCAGCCCGGACGGCGGACAGGGGGCCCGGAATCAGCCCCAGCATTTT
v_gene: TRBV18; d_gene: NA; abundance: NA; j_gene: TRBJ1-6; CDR3aa: CASSPQKSESSYNSPLHF; CDR3nt: TGTGCCAGCTCACCACAGAAGTCCGAGAGCTCCTATAATTCACCCCTCCACTTT
v_gene: TRBV6-4; d_gene: TRBD1; abundance: NA; j_gene: TRBJ1-2; CDR3aa: CASSAGTAANYGYTF; CDR3nt: TGTGCCAGCTCTGCCGGGACAGCAGCTAACTATGGCTACACCTTC
v_gene: TRBV4-1; d_gene: TRBD1; abundance: NA; j_gene: TRBJ1-3; CDR3aa: CASSHPGTGEVTIYF; CDR3nt: TGCGCCAGCAGCCATCCCGGGACAGGGGAGGTCACCATATATTTT
v_gene: TRBV7-2; d_gene: NA; abundance: NA; j_gene: TRBJ1-5; CDR3aa: CASSIQGGNQPQHF; CDR3nt: TGTGCCAGCAGCATACAGGGAGGCAATCAGCCCCAGCATTTT
v_gene: TRBV4-2; d_gene: TRBD2; abundance: NA; j_gene: TRBJ2-1; CDR3aa: CASSQGEGLAGDTYNEQFF; CDR3nt: TGTGCCAGCAGCCAAGGAGAAGGACTAGCGGGGGATACCTACAATGAGCAGTTCTTC
v_gene: TRBV9; d_gene: NA; abundance: NA; j_gene: TRBJ2-2; CDR3aa: CASSTSPGKAGELFF; CDR3nt: TGTGCCAGCAGCACCAGCCCGGGTAAGGCCGGGGAGCTGTTTTTT
v_gene: TRBV4-1; d_gene: NA; abundance: NA; j_gene: TRBJ1-6; CDR3aa: CASSQGGQGTGSPLHF; CDR3nt: TGCGCCAGCAGCCAAGGGGGGCAGGGGACGGGATCACCCCTCCACTTT
v_gene: TRBV11-3; d_gene: TRBD2; abundance: NA; j_gene: TRBJ2-5; CDR3aa: CASSLGALGAGGLQETQYF; CDR3nt: TGTGCCAGCAGCTTAGGGGCCCTAGGAGCGGGGGGCCTCCAGGAGACCCAGTACTTC
v_gene: TRBV6-6; d_gene: TRBD2; abundance: NA; j_gene: TRBJ2-7; CDR3aa: CASSERTSGGYEQYF; CDR3nt: TGTGCCAGCAGTGAGCGTACTAGCGGGGGATACGAGCAGTACTTC
v_gene: TRBV4-3; d_gene: NA; abundance: NA; j_gene: TRBJ2-1; CDR3aa: CASSRQGGGSYNEQFF; CDR3nt: TGCGCCAGCAGCCGACAAGGGGGAGGGTCCTACAATGAGCAGTTCTTC